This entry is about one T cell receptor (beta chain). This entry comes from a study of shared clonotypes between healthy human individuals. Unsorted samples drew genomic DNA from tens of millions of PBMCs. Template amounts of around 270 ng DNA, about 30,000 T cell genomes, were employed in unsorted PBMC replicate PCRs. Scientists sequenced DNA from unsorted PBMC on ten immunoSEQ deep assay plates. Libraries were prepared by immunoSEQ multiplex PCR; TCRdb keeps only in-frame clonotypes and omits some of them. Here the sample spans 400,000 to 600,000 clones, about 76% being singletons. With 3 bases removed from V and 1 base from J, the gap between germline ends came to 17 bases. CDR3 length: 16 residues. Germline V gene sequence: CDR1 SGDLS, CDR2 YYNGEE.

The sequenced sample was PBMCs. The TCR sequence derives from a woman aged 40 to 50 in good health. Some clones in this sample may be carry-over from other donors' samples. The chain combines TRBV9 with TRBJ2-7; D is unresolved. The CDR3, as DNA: TGTGCCAGCAGCGGAGGAAAGGAGTCCCCTTCCTACGAGCAGTACTTC. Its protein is CASSGGKESPSYEQYF.